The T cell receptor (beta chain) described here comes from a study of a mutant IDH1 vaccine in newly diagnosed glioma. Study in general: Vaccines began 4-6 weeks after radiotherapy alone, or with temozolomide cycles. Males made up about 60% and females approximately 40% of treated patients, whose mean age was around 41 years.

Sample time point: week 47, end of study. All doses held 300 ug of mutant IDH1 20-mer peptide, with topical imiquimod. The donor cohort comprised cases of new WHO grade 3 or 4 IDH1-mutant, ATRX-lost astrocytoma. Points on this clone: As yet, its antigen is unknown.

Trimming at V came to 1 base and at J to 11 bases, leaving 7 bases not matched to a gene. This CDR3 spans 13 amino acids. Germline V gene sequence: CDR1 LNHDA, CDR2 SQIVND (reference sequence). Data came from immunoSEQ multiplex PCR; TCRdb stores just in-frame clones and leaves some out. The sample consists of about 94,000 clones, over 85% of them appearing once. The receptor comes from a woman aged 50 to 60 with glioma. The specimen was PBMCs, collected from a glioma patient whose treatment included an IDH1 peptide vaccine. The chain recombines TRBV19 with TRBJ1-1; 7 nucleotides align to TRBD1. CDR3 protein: CASSIGSRGHAFF. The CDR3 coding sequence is TGTGCCAGTAGTATAGGATCGAGGGGGCACGCTTTCTTT.